These 21 T cell receptor beta chains originate from one sample sequenced in a study of cytomegalovirus exposure and HLA in healthy donors. Amplification used 60 Vbeta primers and 13 Jbeta primers. Profiled with immunoSEQ multiplex PCR; TCRdb holds only in-frame clones, not every one. The sample lists some 140,000 clones, roughly 76% occurring once. The sequenced sample was PBMCs. These receptor sequences come from a woman in her 40s in good health and CMV-seronegative.

The chain employs TRBV5-4 and TRBJ2-5; 8 bases align to TRBD2. Germline-derived CDR1 and CDR2 are SGHNT and YYREEE (reference sequence). Losses at the gene ends were 4 bases for V and 4 bases for J; bases not matched to a gene: 9. CDR3 size: 15 residues. The chain's CDR3 is CASSPRDGGAETQYF. The CDR3 nucleotides read TGTGCCAGCAGCCCCAGAGACGGGGGGGCAGAGACCCAGTACTTC.

This chain uses TRBV4-3 with TRBJ1-2; D is uncertain. Germline assignment: CDR1 LGHNA and CDR2 YSLEER. Trimming shortened V by 0 bases and J by 8 bases, and 10 bases separated the two germline ends. CDR3 length: 13 amino acids. The CDR3 DNA reads as TGCGCCAGCAGCCAAGATGCCATACAAGGCTACACCTTC. The encoded protein is CASSQDAIQGYTF.

J is TRBJ1-2 and V is TRBV11-2; the match to TRBD1 covers 7 bases. Germline CDR1 is SGHAT and CDR2 is FQNNGV. Unmatched junction bases numbered 2, after V lost 1 base and J lost 0 bases. The CDR3 extends over 15 amino acids. The CDR3 loop reads CASSLAGTANYGYTF. CDR3 bases: TGTGCCAGCAGCTTAGCAGGGACAGCTAACTATGGCTACACCTTC.

The rearrangement joins TRBV7-9 to TRBJ1-1, with a weak D call TRBD1 (5 bases). There are 15 residues in the CDR3. The ends were cut back, 7 bases at V and 4 bases at J, with 19 bases in the middle. In germline, CDR1 is SEHNR, CDR2 FQNEAQ (reference sequence). CDR3 sequence (DNA): TGTGCCAGCACCTTTGCAGGGCTTTTGGGCACTGAAGCTTTCTTT. Translation: CASTFAGLLGTEAFF.

This clone has more than one count but fewer than ten. The chain couples TRBV5-1 to TRBJ1-2; 8 nucleotides match TRBD1. Germline-derived CDR1 and CDR2 are SGHRS and YFSETQ. The CDR3 consists of 15 residues. J was trimmed by 4 bases and V by 4 bases; bases with no gene match: 9. The CDR3 DNA is TGCGCCAGCAGCACTATGACAGGGGTGGGCTATGGCTACACCTTC. Translated: CASSTMTGVGYGYTF. The whole variable domain, remainder taken from reference TRBV5-1 and TRBJ1-2, is KAGVTQTPRYLIKTRGQQVTLSCSPISGHRSVSWYQQTPGQGLQFLFEYFSETQRNKGNFPGRFSGRQFSNSRSEMNVSTLELGDSALYLCASSTMTGVGYGYTFGSGTRLTVV.

This clone turned up a few times. This sequence joins TRBV5-1 and TRBJ1-4; 7 bases line up with TRBD1. Germline V gene sequence: CDR1 SGHRS, CDR2 YFSETQ. J was trimmed by 0 bases and V by 4 bases; bases with no gene match: 15. CDR3 length: 19 amino acids. The CDR3 nucleotides are TGCGCCAGCAGCCCATGGCCCCAGGGGGAGTTGGCAACTAATGAAAAACTGTTTTTT. Translation: CASSPWPQGELATNEKLFF.

This clone was detected only once. This sample includes further DNA sequences coding for the same CDR3. The V call is TRBV5-1, the J call TRBJ2-3, with TRBD2 matching 11 bases. The J segment lost 5 bases and the V segment lost 0 bases, leaving 5 bases of the junction unmatched. In germline, CDR1 is SGHRS, CDR2 YFSETQ. The CDR3 is 16 residues long. In DNA, the CDR3 is TGCGCCAGCAGCTTGGGGGGGACTAGCGGTGTAGATACGCAGTATTTT. Encoded protein: CASSLGGTSGVDTQYF. Full variable domain (missing parts from reference TRBV5-1 and TRBJ2-3): KAGVTQTPRYLIKTRGQQVTLSCSPISGHRSVSWYQQTPGQGLQFLFEYFSETQRNKGNFPGRFSGRQFSNSRSEMNVSTLELGDSALYLCASSLGGTSGVDTQYFGPGTRLTVL.

The chain combines TRBV19 with TRBJ1-1, with a tentative D call TRBD1 (5 bases). V was clipped by 7 bases and J by 1 base, with 16 bases between them. The CDR3 is 15 amino acids. Germline V gives CDR1 LNHDA, CDR2 SQIVND (reference sequence). CDR3 amino acids: CASTGLGGSNTEAFF. DNA for the CDR3: TGTGCCAGTACGGGACTGGGGGGATCGAACACTGAAGCTTTCTTT. Full variable domain (missing parts from reference TRBV19 and TRBJ1-1): DGGITQSPKYLFRKEGQNVTLSCEQNLNHDAMYWYRQDPGQGLRLIYYSQIVNDFQKGDIAEGYSVSREKKESFPLTVTSAQKNPTAFYLCASTGLGGSNTEAFFGQGTRLTVV.

The rearrangement joins TRBV5-6 to TRBJ2-7; possible D gene TRBD1, 6 bases. Germline CDR1 reads SGHDT; CDR2 reads YYEEEE. CDR3 length equals 12 residues. The V and J ends lost 6 bases and 5 bases respectively, with 12 bases between them. The CDR3 DNA reads TGTGCCAGCAAGGGGGATGATAACGAGCAGTACTTC. It translates to CASKGDDNEQYF.

V usage is TRBV19 and J usage is TRBJ1-2; a possible D gene is TRBD1 (5 bases). The CDR3 contains 13 residues. V was clipped by 7 bases and J by 7 bases, with 16 bases between them. CDR1 is LNHDA and CDR2 is SQIVND in the germline V gene (reference sequence). In DNA, the CDR3 is TGTGCCAGTACCGATGGGGCTTGGAGTGGCTACACCTTC. The encoded protein is CASTDGAWSGYTF.

This clone was observed a single time. V usage is TRBV23-1 and J usage is TRBJ1-5, with D uncertain. TRBV23-1 is given ORF status, its function remaining uncertain. The length of the CDR3 is 20 residues. The V end was cut by 2 bases, the J end by 5 bases, with 28 bases between. CDR3 sequence reads: CASSQIHPRITDSRDQPQHF. As DNA, the CDR3 is TGCGCCAGCAGTCAAATCCACCCACGGATCACGGACTCTCGTGATCAGCCCCAGCATTTT.

The chain couples TRBV7-8 to TRBJ1-3; 7 bases match TRBD1. The germline V gene has CDR1 SGHVS and CDR2 FQNEAQ. The CDR3 extends over 15 amino acids. Unmatched junction bases numbered 7, after V lost 5 bases and J lost 3 bases. The CDR3 sequence: CASSLGSGGGNTIYF. The CDR3 DNA follows: TGTGCCAGCAGCCTTGGGTCAGGGGGTGGAAACACCATATATTTT.

The chain couples TRBV2 to TRBJ2-6; perhaps TRBD1 as D (5 bases). This CDR3 comprises 14 residues. V dropped 4 bases and J dropped 3 bases, with 7 bases sitting between them. Germline V gene lookup returns CDR1 SNHLY and CDR2 FYNNEI. The CDR3, as DNA: TGTGCCAGCAGTGCACAGGTTGGGGCCAACGTCCTGACTTTC. Translating it yields CASSAQVGANVLTF.

The chain carries TRBV9 and TRBJ2-3, with 9 bases that match TRBD1. CDR3 length: 17 amino acids. V lost 0 bases to trimming and J lost 0 bases; unmatched junction nucleotides: 5. Germline V CDR1 and CDR2: SGDLS, YYNGEE. CDR3 region: CASSVETGTGSTDTQYF. The CDR3 nucleotides read TGTGCCAGCAGCGTAGAGACCGGGACAGGGAGCACAGATACGCAGTATTTT. The entire variable domain, with the rest obtained from reference TRBV9 and TRBJ2-3, is as follows: DSGVTQTPKHLITATGQRVTLRCSPRSGDLSVYWYQQSLDQGLQFLIQYYNGEERAKGNILERFSAQQFPDLHSELNLSSLELGDSALYFCASSVETGTGSTDTQYFGPGTRLTVL.

The CDR3 region has the DNA TGTGCCAGCAGTACATATTCAGGGTGGGACTATGGCTACACCTTC. This sequence encodes CASSTYSGWDYGYTF. V usage is TRBV28 and J usage is TRBJ1-2, with a possible D match to TRBD1 (5 bases). From germline, CDR1 is MDHEN and CDR2 SYDVKM. V lost 5 bases and J lost 3, with 16 bases in between. The CDR3 sequence is 15 residues long.

The chain combines TRBV28 with TRBJ2-7; 9 nucleotides match TRBD1. The CDR3 is 14 amino acids. V was pared by 6 bases and J by 4 bases, with 7 bases of the junction left unmatched. CDR1 MDHEN and CDR2 SYDVKM come from the germline V gene. The CDR3, as DNA: TGTGCCAGCAGCCGACAGGGGGTTAGGTACGAGCAGTACGTC. The encoded protein is CASSRQGVRYEQYV.

This chain joins TRBV27 and TRBJ1-2; 9 nucleotides align to TRBD1. This CDR3 has 13 residues. CDR1 is MNHEY and CDR2 is SMNVEV in the germline V gene (reference sequence). V dropped 8 bases and J dropped 2; count of bases not matched to a gene: 3. The CDR3 nucleotides read TGTGCCAGCTATGGGACAGGGAACTATGGCTACACCTTC. The encoded protein is CASYGTGNYGYTF.

The rearrangement links TRBV7-2 to TRBJ1-1; TRBD1 is a possible D gene (5 bases). Trimming removed 5 bases from V and 1 base from J, with 8 bases in between. Germline CDR1 reads SGHTA; CDR2 reads FQGNSA. This CDR3 has 13 residues. CDR3 amino acids: CASSIDRNTEAFF. CDR3 in DNA: TGTGCCAGCAGCATCGACAGGAACACTGAAGCTTTCTTT.

The V gene is TRBV5-4, the J gene TRBJ1-1; D is possibly TRBD1 (5 bases). The CDR3 consists of 14 residues. The V end was cut by 0 bases, the J end by 6 bases, with 12 bases between. The germline V gene encodes CDR1 SGHNT and CDR2 YYREEE (reference sequence). The CDR3 here is CASSLGGGVPEAFF. In DNA, the CDR3 is TGTGCCAGCAGCTTGGGGGGCGGTGTGCCTGAAGCTTTCTTT.

The table lists this clone with a count of one. This sequence joins TRBV11-2 and TRBJ2-7; TRBD1 matches at 9 bases. The CDR3 length is 17 residues. CDR1 and CDR2 from the germline V gene are SGHAT and FQNNGV. V was pared by 2 bases and J by 4 bases, with 12 bases of the junction left unmatched. CDR3 nucleotides: TGTGCCAGCAGCTTAAATACTCCCGGGACAGGGTCGTACGAGCAGTACTTC. It is translated as CASSLNTPGTGSYEQYF.

The chain employs TRBV18 and TRBJ2-7, with 7 bases fitting TRBD1. The germline CDR1 and CDR2 sequences are KGHSH and LQKENI. V dropped 4 bases and J dropped 0; count of bases not matched to a gene: 3. The CDR3 spans 14 residues. The CDR3 DNA follows: TGTGCCAGCTCACAACAGGGGAGCTCCTACGAGCAGTACGTC. Residues: CASSQQGSSYEQYV.